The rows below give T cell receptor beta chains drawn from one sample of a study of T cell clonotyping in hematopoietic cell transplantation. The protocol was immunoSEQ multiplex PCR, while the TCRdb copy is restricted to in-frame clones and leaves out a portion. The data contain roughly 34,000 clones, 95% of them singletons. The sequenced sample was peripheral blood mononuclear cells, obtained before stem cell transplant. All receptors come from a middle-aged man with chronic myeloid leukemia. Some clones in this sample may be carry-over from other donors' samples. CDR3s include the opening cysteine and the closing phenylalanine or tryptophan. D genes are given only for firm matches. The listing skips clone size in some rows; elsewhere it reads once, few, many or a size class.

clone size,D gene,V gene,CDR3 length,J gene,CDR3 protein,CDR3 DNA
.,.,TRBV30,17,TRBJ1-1,CAWKVGRGVLMNTEAFF,TGTGCCTGGAAAGTAGGGCGGGGAGTACTGATGAACACTGAAGCTTTCTTT
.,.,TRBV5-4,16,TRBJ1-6,CASSLEGDPRNSPLHF,TGTGCCAGCAGCTTGGAGGGGGACCCCCGAAATTCACCCCTCCACTTT
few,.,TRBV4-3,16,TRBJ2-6,CASSQGATSGANVLTF,TGCGCCAGCAGCCAGGGGGCGACCTCTGGGGCCAACGTCCTGACTTTC
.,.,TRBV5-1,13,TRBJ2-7,CASSFQGPYEQYF,TGCGCCAGCAGCTTCCAGGGACCCTACGAGCAGTACTTC
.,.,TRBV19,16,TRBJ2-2,CATRGGAASGAGELFF,TGTGCCACCAGGGGGGGGGCGGCATCAGGAGCCGGGGAGCTGTTTTTT
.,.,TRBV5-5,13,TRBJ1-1,CASSLGVGTEAFF,TGTGCCAGCAGCTTGGGGGTTGGCACTGAAGCTTTCTTT
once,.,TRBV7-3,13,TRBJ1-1,CASSPQGWNEAFF,TGTGCCAGCAGCCCACAGGGATGGAATGAAGCTTTCTTT
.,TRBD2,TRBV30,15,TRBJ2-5,CAWTSGLAGQETQYF,TGTGCCTGGACCTCCGGACTAGCGGGGCAAGAGACCCAGTACTTC
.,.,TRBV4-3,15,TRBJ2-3,CASSQGEWGRDTQYF,TGCGCCAGCAGCCAAGGAGAGTGGGGCAGAGATACGCAGTATTTT
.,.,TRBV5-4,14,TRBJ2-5,CASSSTSSGETQYF,TGTGCCAGCAGCTCTACTAGTAGCGGTGAGACCCAGTACTTC
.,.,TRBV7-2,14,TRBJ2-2,CASSLEGDAGELFF,TGTGCCAGCAGCTTAGAAGGTGACGCCGGGGAGCTGTTTTTT
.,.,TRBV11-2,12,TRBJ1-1,CASNRPNTEAFF,TGTGCCAGCAACCGACCCAACACTGAAGCTTTCTTT
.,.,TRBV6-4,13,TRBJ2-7,CASSAADKLEQYF,TGTGCCAGCAGTGCCGCGGACAAGCTCGAGCAGTACTTC
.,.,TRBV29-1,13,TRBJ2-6,CSVEISGANVLTF,TGCAGCGTTGAAATCTCTGGGGCCAACGTCCTGACTTTC
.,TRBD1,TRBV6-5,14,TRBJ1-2,CASRVGQGIYGYTF,TGTGCCAGCAGAGTCGGACAGGGCATCTATGGCTACACCTTC
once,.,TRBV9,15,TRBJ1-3,CASSEVQGTGNTIYF,TGTGCCAGCAGCGAAGTACAGGGAACTGGAAACACCATATATTTT
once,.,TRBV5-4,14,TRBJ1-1,CASSLGTWNTEAFF,TGTGCCAGCAGCTTAGGGACATGGAACACTGAAGCTTTCTTT
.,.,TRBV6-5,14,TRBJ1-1,CASSYGWSNAGAFF,TGTGCCAGCAGTTACGGTTGGAGTAACGCCGGGGCTTTCTTT
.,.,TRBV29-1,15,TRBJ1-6,CSVLLDSSYNSPLHF,TGCAGCGTTCTGCTGGATAGCTCCTATAATTCACCCCTCCACTTT
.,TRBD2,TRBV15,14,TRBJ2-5,CASRWEGGQETQYF,TGTGCCAGCCGATGGGAGGGTGGGCAAGAGACCCAGTACTTC
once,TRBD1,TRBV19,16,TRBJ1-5,CASSTFTGEGNQPQHF,TGTGCCAGTAGTACCTTTACAGGGGAGGGCAATCAGCCCCAGCATTTT
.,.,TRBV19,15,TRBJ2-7,CASSMRGSPDYEQYF,TGTGCCAGTAGTATGAGGGGCAGTCCCGACTACGAGCAGTACTTC
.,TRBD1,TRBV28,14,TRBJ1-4,CASRRDRHNEKLFF,TGTGCCAGCAGGCGGGACAGACATAATGAAAAACTGTTTTTT
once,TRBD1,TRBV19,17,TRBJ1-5,CASKGQGARLWNQPQHF,TGTGCCAGTAAGGGACAGGGGGCGCGATTATGGAATCAGCCCCAGCATTTT
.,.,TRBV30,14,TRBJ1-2,CAWSVIGRGYGYTF,TGTGCCTGGAGTGTAATCGGGAGAGGGTATGGCTACACCTTC
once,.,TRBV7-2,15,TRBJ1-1,CASSLVGGANTEAFF,TGTGCCAGCAGCTTAGTTGGAGGGGCGAACACTGAAGCTTTCTTT
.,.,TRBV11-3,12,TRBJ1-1,CASSLDEGGAFF,TGTGCCAGCAGCTTAGATGAAGGGGGAGCTTTCTTT
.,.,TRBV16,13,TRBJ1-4,CASSPRQEGNELF,TGTGCCAGCAGCCCCCGACAGGAAGGTAATGAGCTTTTT
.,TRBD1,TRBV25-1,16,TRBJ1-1,CASSDLVTGGNTEAFF,TGTGCCAGCAGTGATCTGGTGACAGGGGGGAACACTGAAGCTTTCTTT
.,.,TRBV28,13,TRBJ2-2,CASRPQVTGELFF,TGTGCCAGCAGGCCACAGGTCACGGGGGAGCTGTTTTTT
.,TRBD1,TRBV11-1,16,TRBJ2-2,CASSSTGGTNTGELFF,TGTGCCAGCAGCTCGACAGGGGGGACGAACACCGGGGAGCTGTTTTTT
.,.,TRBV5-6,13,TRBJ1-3,CASSLGSLDTIYF,TGTGCCAGCAGCTTGGGAAGTCTTGACACCATATATTTT
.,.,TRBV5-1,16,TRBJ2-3,CASSWGSSSRTDTQYF,TGCGCCAGCAGCTGGGGGAGTAGTTCTCGCACAGATACGCAGTATTTT
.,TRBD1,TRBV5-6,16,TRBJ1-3,CASSLLTGSAGNTIYF,TGTGCCAGCAGCTTGTTGACAGGGAGTGCCGGAAACACCATATATTTT
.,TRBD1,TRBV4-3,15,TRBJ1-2,CASSLGTGLYYGYTF,TGCGCCAGCAGCCTCGGGACAGGGCTTTACTATGGCTACACCTTC
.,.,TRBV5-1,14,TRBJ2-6,CASSLESGANVLTF,TGCGCCAGCAGCTTAGAGTCTGGGGCCAACGTCCTGACTTTC
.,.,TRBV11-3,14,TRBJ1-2,CASSLVKWGYGYTF,TGTGCCAGCAGCTTAGTCAAGTGGGGCTATGGCTACACCTTC
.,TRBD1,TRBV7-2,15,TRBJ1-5,CASSLGDRAHQPQHF,TGTGCCAGCAGCTTAGGGGACAGGGCCCATCAGCCCCAGCATTTT
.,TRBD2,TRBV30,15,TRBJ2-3,CAWSRSGGAEDTQYF,TGTGCCTGGAGTAGGAGCGGGGGGGCGGAAGATACGCAGTATTTT
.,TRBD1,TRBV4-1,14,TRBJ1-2,CASSLGQGIDGYTF,TGCGCCAGCAGCCTTGGACAGGGAATAGATGGCTACACCTTC
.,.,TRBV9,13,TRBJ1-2,CASSPDANYGYTF,TGTGCCAGCAGCCCGGATGCTAACTATGGCTACACCTTC
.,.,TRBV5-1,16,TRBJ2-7,CASSLAPSQVSYEQYF,TGCGCCAGCAGCTTGGCTCCATCACAGGTTTCCTACGAGCAGTACTTC
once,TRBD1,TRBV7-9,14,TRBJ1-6,CASTSTGGNSPLHF,TGTGCCAGCACCTCAACAGGGGGCAATTCACCCCTCCACTTT
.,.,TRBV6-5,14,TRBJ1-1,CASSRQAMNTEAFF,TGTGCCAGCAGCCGACAGGCTATGAACACTGAAGCTTTCTTT
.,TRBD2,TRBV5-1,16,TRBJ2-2,CASSATSGGPTGELFF,TGCGCCAGCAGCGCGACTAGCGGGGGGCCCACCGGGGAGCTGTTTTTT
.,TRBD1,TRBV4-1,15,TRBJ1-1,CASSQGTGADTEAFF,TGCGCCAGCAGCCAAGGAACAGGGGCCGACACTGAAGCTTTCTTT
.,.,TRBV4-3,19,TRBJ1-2,CASSQDIRNWGLRGYGYTF,TGCGCCAGCAGCCAAGATATCCGTAACTGGGGACTGCGGGGCTATGGCTACACCTTC
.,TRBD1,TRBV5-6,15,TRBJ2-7,CASSLAGTGKGRQYF,TGTGCCAGCAGCTTGGCCGGGACAGGGAAAGGAAGGCAGTACTTC
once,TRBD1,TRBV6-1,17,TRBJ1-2,CASSATGQGTLGYGYTF,TGTGCCAGCAGTGCAACCGGACAGGGCACCCTCGGCTATGGCTACACCTTC
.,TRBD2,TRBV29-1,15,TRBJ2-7,CSVGSSGGTFYEQYF,TGCAGCGTTGGGTCTAGCGGGGGGACTTTCTACGAGCAGTACTTC
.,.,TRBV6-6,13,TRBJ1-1,CASSWGENTEAFF,TGTGCCAGCTCCTGGGGGGAGAACACTGAAGCTTTCTTT
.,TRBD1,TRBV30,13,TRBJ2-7,CAWDRGHSYEQYF,TGTGCCTGGGACAGGGGACACTCCTACGAGCAGTACTTC
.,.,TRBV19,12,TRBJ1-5,CASSPGNQPQHF,TGTGCCAGTAGTCCCGGCAATCAGCCCCAGCATTTT
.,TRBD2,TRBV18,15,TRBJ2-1,CASSTGASGGASTFF,TGTGCCAGCTCAACTGGGGCTAGCGGGGGGGCCTCCACCTTCTTC
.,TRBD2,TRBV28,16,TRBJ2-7,CASSSIGTSGVYEQYF,TGTGCCAGCAGTTCGATCGGGACTAGCGGGGTCTACGAGCAGTACTTC
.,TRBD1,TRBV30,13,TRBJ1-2,CAWSWGQAYGYTF,TGTGCCTGGAGTTGGGGACAGGCCTATGGCTACACCTTC
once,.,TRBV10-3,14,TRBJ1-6,CAISESVRESPLHF,TGTGCCATCAGTGAGTCGGTCAGGGAATCACCCCTCCACTTT
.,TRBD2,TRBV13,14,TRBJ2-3,CASSPLGGGDTQYF,TGTGCCAGCAGCCCGCTCGGCGGGGGAGATACGCAGTATTTT
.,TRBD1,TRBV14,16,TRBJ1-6,CASIEVEGYGTGLLHF,TGTGCCAGCATAGAGGTTGAAGGTTATGGGACAGGGCTCCTCCACTTT
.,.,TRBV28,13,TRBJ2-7,CASSRPFTYEQYF,TGTGCCAGCAGCCGACCTTTCACCTACGAGCAGTACTTC